Below, 12 T cell receptor beta chains from the same sample are listed, as sequenced in a study of radiotherapy plus CTLA-4 blockade in lung cancer. TCRdb's copy holds only in-frame clones and misses some; the assay was immunoSEQ multiplex PCR. The sample comprises roughly 42,000 clones, 75% to 80% of which are singletons, and roughly a quarter rests with the top ten. Here the sequenced sample was peripheral blood, taken from a patient treated with radiotherapy plus ipilimumab. These receptors were taken from a human donor with non-small cell lung cancer that progressed on radiotherapy plus ipilimumab.

This CDR3 is CASTTGTANEKLFF. In nucleotides, the CDR3 is TGTGCCAGCACGACCGGGACTGCTAATGAAAAACTGTTTTTT. The chain combines TRBV6-6 with TRBJ1-4; TRBD1 might be the D (5 bases). Trimming shortened V by 7 bases and J by 3 bases, and 12 bases separated the two germline ends. The CDR3 extends over 14 amino acids. Per the germline V gene, CDR1 is MNHNY and CDR2 is SVGAGI (reference sequence).

The rearrangement links TRBV2 to TRBJ2-5, with TRBD2 identical over 9 bases. The DNA end lines up better with TRBJ2-7; the J call may be wrong. This CDR3 is built from 15 residues. Germline V gene lookup returns CDR1 SNHLY and CDR2 FYNNEI. The CDR3 loop reads CASSRSGGGPYEQYF. CDR3 nucleotides: TGTGCCAGCAGTCGTAGCGGGGGTGGGCCCTACGAGCAGTACTTC.

This rearrangement joins TRBV5-1 to TRBJ2-7, with a possible D match to TRBD2 (6 bases). Germline V gives CDR1 SGHRS, CDR2 YFSETQ. The V gene lost 3 bases and the J gene lost 4 bases, with 14 bases spanning the gap. The CDR3 extends over 14 amino acids. The CDR3 DNA reads as TGCGCCAGCAGCTCCGGGGGACGTGGGTACGAGCAGTACTTC. Translating it yields CASSSGGRGYEQYF.

This sequence joins TRBV29-1 and TRBJ2-2; TRBD1 matches 7 bases. The CDR3 is 14 residues long. The J segment lost 2 bases and the V segment lost 6 bases, leaving 6 bases of the junction unmatched. Germline CDR1 is SQVTM and CDR2 is ANQGSEA. In DNA, the CDR3 is TGCAGCGTGGCCGGGACAGAAAACACCGGGGAGCTGTTTTTT. Translation: CSVAGTENTGELFF.

This clone turned up a few times. The V gene is TRBV9, the J gene TRBJ2-3, with 9 bases that match TRBD2. The V gene's germline CDR1 is SGDLS and CDR2 YYNGEE. The J segment lost 4 bases and the V segment lost 7 bases, leaving 13 bases of the junction unmatched. CDR3 size: 16 residues. The CDR3 sequence is CASSWALAGVADTQYF. The CDR3 coding sequence is TGTGCCAGCTCATGGGCGTTAGCGGGGGTTGCAGATACGCAGTATTTT. Variable domain in full (rest from reference TRBV9 and TRBJ2-3): DSGVTQTPKHLITATGQRVTLRCSPRSGDLSVYWYQQSLDQGLQFLIQYYNGEERAKGNILERFSAQQFPDLHSELNLSSLELGDSALYFCASSWALAGVADTQYFGPGTRLTVL.

The chain links TRBV6-1 to TRBJ1-2; tentatively, D is TRBD1 (6 bases). Trimming stripped 6 bases from V and 5 bases from J, with 16 bases between. The CDR3 length is 14 residues. Germline CDR1 and CDR2: MNHNS and SASEGT. CDR3: CASSPSTGFYGYTF. The DNA of the CDR3 is TGTGCCAGCAGCCCCAGCACAGGGTTTTATGGCTACACCTTC.

The chain couples TRBV19 to TRBJ2-7, with 7 nucleotides matching TRBD1. This CDR3 region has 15 residues. With V trimmed by 6 bases and J by 1 base, 9 bases remained unmatched. The germline gives CDR1 LNHDA, CDR2 SQIVND (reference sequence). The CDR3 region is CASSPTGTLSYEQYF. CDR3 in DNA: TGTGCCAGTAGCCCGACAGGGACCCTGTCCTACGAGCAGTACTTC.

This chain uses TRBV27 with TRBJ2-5; 7 bases match TRBD2. CDR1 and CDR2 (germline): MNHEY, SMNVEV (reference sequence). V lost 6 bases, J lost 2 bases, and 6 bases stayed unmatched. The CDR3 has 14 residues. The DNA of the CDR3 is TGTGCCAGCAGGAGGACTAGTACTCAAGAGACCCAGTACTTC. Translated, it gives CASRRTSTQETQYF.

In its sample, this clone was seen a few times. The chain employs TRBV4-1 and TRBJ2-3; 15 bases align to TRBD2. Per germline, CDR1 MGHRA and CDR2 YSYEKL. The V and J ends lost 0 bases and 0 bases, in that order; junction bases with no gene match: 4. The length of the CDR3 is 19 residues. In DNA, the CDR3 is TGCGCCAGCAGCCAAGATGGGACTAGCGGGGGGCTAAGCACAGATACGCAGTATTTT. Its translation: CASSQDGTSGGLSTDTQYF.

The V gene is TRBV15, the J gene TRBJ2-5; 7 nucleotides agree with TRBD1. CDR1 is LNHNV, CDR2 YYDKDF, per germline (reference sequence). V trimming: 4 bases; J trimming: 3 bases; junction bases outside the gene matches: 2. This CDR3 region has 13 residues. CDR3 DNA: TGTGCCACCAGCACCACAGGGGAAGAGACCCAGTACTTC. This sequence encodes CATSTTGEETQYF. The full variable domain, its missing parts supplied by reference TRBV15 and TRBJ2-5, is DAMVIQNPRYQVTQFGKPVTLSCSQTLNHNVMYWYQQKSSQAPKLLFHYYDKDFNNEADTPDNFQSRRPNTSFCFLDIRSPGLGDTAMYLCATSTTGEETQYFGPGTRLLVL.

This clone came up once. V is TRBV6-1 and J is TRBJ2-2, with D tentatively TRBD1 (6 bases). Deletions cut 4 bases from V and 0 bases from J, with 12 bases between. Per the germline V gene, CDR1 is MNHNS and CDR2 is SASEGT. The CDR3 sequence is 16 residues long. The CDR3 sequence: CASSVLQGPNTGELFF. CDR3 DNA: TGTGCCAGCAGTGTTTTACAGGGCCCGAACACCGGGGAGCTGTTTTTT.

The chain combines TRBV5-1 with TRBJ2-3; 11 bases agree with TRBD2. J lost 8 bases, V lost 0 bases, and 5 bases had no gene match. Germline CDR1 and CDR2: SGHRS and YFSETQ. The CDR3 is made up of 15 amino acids. For the CDR3, the DNA is TGCGCCAGCAGCTTGGTAGCGGGGGGGCCGGGTACGCAGTATTTT. Amino acid sequence: CASSLVAGGPGTQYF.